The 32 T cell receptor beta chains below all came from one sample that was sequenced in a study of blood T cells in healthy people across ages. Next came a second PCR, run for about 7 to 12 cycles, which used a sample-barcoded 5' primer along with a J-beta primer mix. TCRdb ran MiXCR on the 5' RACE reads and lists one entry per CDR3 protein. The table lists just over 1 million distinct CDR3 sequences, roughly 45% of them singletons, with approximately 17% in the top ten. The sequenced sample was blood. The receptors come from a woman aged 60-70 years in good health.

The sample holds a few counts of this clonotype. The chain couples TRBV3-1 to TRBJ1-4, with D unresolved. The germline V gene has CDR1 LGHDT and CDR2 YNNKEL (reference sequence). There are 15 residues in the CDR3. V lost 2 bases and J lost 7, with 14 bases in between. CDR3 loop: CASSQRMGYLEKLFF. CDR3 DNA sequence: TGTGCCAGCAGCCAAAGGATGGGTTACCTTGAAAAACTGTTTTTT.

This clonotype appeared once. The chain links TRBV7-3 to TRBJ2-7; 10 nucleotides line up with TRBD2. The germline CDR1 and CDR2 sequences are SGHTA and FQGTGA. The CDR3 runs 14 residues. Unmatched junction bases numbered 5, after V lost 4 bases and J lost 5 bases. CDR3 in amino acids: CASSSSGRVDEQYF. The CDR3 DNA reads as TGTGCCAGCAGCTCCAGCGGGAGGGTCGACGAGCAGTACTTC.

The genes are TRBV18 and TRBJ1-4; no clear D gene. Germline V gene lookup returns CDR1 KGHSH and CDR2 LQKENI. There are 15 residues in the CDR3. V was cut by 3 bases and J by 7 bases, with 15 bases left in between. CDR3 in amino acids: CASSPQPGGGEKLFF. DNA for the CDR3: TGTGCCAGCTCACCGCAGCCGGGAGGTGGTGAAAAACTGTTTTTT.

The chain has TRBV27 and TRBJ2-1, with 7 bases aligning to TRBD2. Germline CDR1 MNHEY, CDR2 SMNVEV (reference sequence). Trimming at V came to 8 bases and at J to 0 bases, leaving 7 bases not matched to a gene. The CDR3 extends over 15 amino acids. CDR3 bases: TGTGCCAGCCGGCTGGGGGGGGGCTCCTACAATGAGCAGTTCTTC. This sequence encodes CASRLGGGSYNEQFF.

The V gene is TRBV7-8, the J gene TRBJ2-3; D is possibly TRBD2 (6 bases). Germline V CDR1 and CDR2: SGHVS, FQNEAQ. V dropped 8 bases and J dropped 6 bases, with 21 bases sitting between them. This CDR3 is built from 15 residues. CDR3 region: CASLYRAGWEDTQYF. For the CDR3, the DNA is TGTGCCAGCTTATATCGGGCGGGATGGGAGGATACGCAGTATTTT.

The chain links TRBV5-5 to TRBJ1-3; no reliable D call. This CDR3 spans 16 amino acids. Deletions cut 7 bases from V and 0 bases from J, with 17 bases between. CDR1 and CDR2 (germline): SGHKS, YYEKEE (reference sequence). The CDR3 region has the DNA TGTGCCAGCGGACTCCTGGAGGCACTCTCTGGAAACACCATATATTTT. Translating gives CASGLLEALSGNTIYF.

This clonotype was seen more than once but under ten times. The rearrangement uses TRBV18 and TRBJ2-7, with D maybe TRBD1 (6 bases). The V gene lost 8 bases and the J gene lost 2 bases, with 13 bases spanning the gap. The CDR3 runs to 13 residues. The germline gives CDR1 KGHSH, CDR2 LQKENI. CDR3 residues: CASAGQRTYEQYF. CDR3 bases: TGTGCCAGCGCCGGACAGCGAACCTACGAGCAGTACTTC.

This chain joins TRBV20-1 and TRBJ2-7, with D perhaps TRBD2 (5 bases). Germline values: CDR1 DFQATT, CDR2 SNEGSKA (reference sequence). The CDR3 is 12 amino acids. V dropped 8 bases and J dropped 3 bases, with 14 bases sitting between them. The CDR3: CSTPDLLYEQYF. In DNA form, the CDR3 reads TGCAGTACCCCGGACTTGCTCTACGAGCAGTACTTC.

This clonotype showed up just a few times. V gene TRBV20-1 combines with J gene TRBJ2-5; TRBD2 matches 7 bases. The CDR3 totals 11 residues. J lost 11 bases, V lost 6 bases, and 9 bases had no gene match. CDR1 DFQATT and CDR2 SNEGSKA come from the germline V gene (reference sequence). The CDR3 coding sequence is TGCAGTGCAAGGGGAGGGGTTGAGCAGTACTTC. Translating it yields CSARGGVEQYF.

This clonotype was detected only a few times. J is TRBJ2-6 and V is TRBV20-1; weak D call: TRBD2 (5 bases). From germline, CDR1 is DFQATT and CDR2 SNEGSKA (reference sequence). The V and J ends lost 0 bases and 4 bases respectively, with 7 bases between them. CDR3 length: 14 residues. The CDR3 spells CSARDRGGANVLTF. DNA of the CDR3: TGCAGTGCTAGAGACCGAGGGGGGGCCAACGTCCTGACTTTC.

The chain has TRBV20-1 and TRBJ1-5, with 8 bases aligning to TRBD1. The CDR3 contains 14 residues. V lost 3 bases to trimming and J lost 4 bases; unmatched junction nucleotides: 5. Per the germline V gene, CDR1 is DFQATT and CDR2 is SNEGSKA (reference sequence). CDR3 DNA sequence: TGCAGTGCTAGCCTCCGACAGGGGAATCAGCCCCAGCATTTT. Its protein is CSASLRQGNQPQHF.

In its sample, this clonotype was seen a few times. The chain's CDR3 is CASNGRATSTDTQYF. The CDR3 coding sequence is TGTGCCAGCAATGGACGAGCTACTAGCACAGATACGCAGTATTTT. The chain couples TRBV6-1 to TRBJ2-3, with D unresolved. The CDR3 extends over 15 amino acids. Germline V gives CDR1 MNHNS, CDR2 SASEGT. With 7 bases removed from V and 0 bases from J, the gap between germline ends came to 14 bases.

This clonotype was seen ten or more times. The chain recombines TRBV20-1 with TRBJ2-7, with unresolved D. Germline lookup yields CDR1 DFQATT and CDR2 SNEGSKA (reference sequence). The CDR3 totals 13 residues. V was pared by 2 bases and J by 1 base, with 9 bases between. The CDR3 DNA sequence: TGCAGTGCTAGACAGTTTCAGTCCTACGAGCAGTACTTC. This translates into CSARQFQSYEQYF.

A remark on this clonotype: A junction end diverges from the germline sequence, so it may reflect a read error. V and J are TRBV14 and TRBJ1-2; 7 nucleotides align to TRBD1. The length of the CDR3 is 18 residues. CDR1 SGHDN and CDR2 FVKESK come from the germline V gene. CDR3 sequence reads: CASGQDYPLRDRYYGYTF. The CDR3 DNA is TGTGCCAGCGGCCAAGACTACCCTCTACGGGACAGATACTATGGCTATACCTTC.

This chain links TRBV11-2 with TRBJ2-5; possibly TRBD1 for D (6 bases). CDR1 is SGHAT, CDR2 FQNNGV, per germline. V gave up 2 bases and J gave up 2 bases, with 12 bases separating them. This CDR3 comprises 15 residues. CDR3 bases: TGTGCCAGCAGCTTAATGGGGGCAGGGCAAGAGACCCAGTACTTC. Its protein is CASSLMGAGQETQYF.

The chain couples TRBV20-1 to TRBJ2-3, with a tentative D call TRBD2 (6 bases). CDR1 DFQATT and CDR2 SNEGSKA come from the germline V gene (reference sequence). The V and J ends lost 3 bases and 2 bases respectively, with 9 bases between them. This CDR3 spans 13 amino acids. The CDR3 DNA is TGCAGTGCTAGGGACTATTTCACAGATACGCAGTATTTT. Its protein product is CSARDYFTDTQYF.

This chain uses TRBV6-2 or TRBV6-3 with TRBJ2-4; 10 bases align to TRBD1. The CDR3 sequence is 14 residues long. The germline gives CDR1 MNHEY, CDR2 SVGEGT. V was pared by 6 bases and J by 13 bases, with 12 bases of the junction left unmatched. In DNA form, the CDR3 reads TGTGCCAGCAGAAGATCGGGACAGGGGCCATGGCAGTACTTC. It translates to CASRRSGQGPWQYF.

The V gene is TRBV15, the J gene TRBJ2-5; TRBD1 matches 10 bases. Gene TRBJ2-7 matches the end of the DNA better, so the J call may be wrong. CDR1 is LNHNV, CDR2 YYDKDF, per germline (reference sequence). The CDR3 consists of 17 residues. CDR3 DNA: TGTGCCACCAGCTCGGACGAAGGACAGGGGGATACCTACGAGCAGTACTTC. It yields the protein CATSSDEGQGDTYEQYF.

The genes are TRBV5-1 and TRBJ2-1; maybe TRBD2 (6 bases). The CDR3 is 16 residues long. V lost 4 bases and J lost 7, with 21 bases in between. The germline CDR1 and CDR2 sequences are SGHRS and YFSETQ. The CDR3 region has the DNA TGCGCCAGCAGCCCTTCGCGGGCTAGCGCGGGGAATGAGCAGTTCTTC. It is translated as CASSPSRASAGNEQFF.

The sample holds a few counts of this clonotype. The chain uses TRBV4-1 and TRBJ2-7; TRBD2 might be the D (5 bases). CDR1 and CDR2 (germline): MGHRA, YSYEKL. The CDR3 is 15 residues long. With 2 bases removed from V and 0 bases from J, the gap between germline ends came to 11 bases. CDR3 nucleotide sequence: TGCGCCAGCAGCCAAACTAGAGGGAGCTCCTACGAGCAGTACTTC. This codes for CASSQTRGSSYEQYF.

The chain combines TRBV29-1 with TRBJ2-7, with 14 bases fitting TRBD2. The CDR3 is made up of 16 amino acids. Per the germline V gene, CDR1 is SQVTM and CDR2 is ANQGSEA. V shed 4 bases, J shed 7 bases, and the junction held 12 bases outside the gene matches. CDR3 in amino acids: CSVVRVGTSGSGEQYF. The CDR3 bases are TGCAGCGTTGTCCGGGTCGGGACTAGCGGGAGTGGTGAGCAGTACTTC.

V and J are TRBV7-9 and TRBJ1-1; D may be TRBD1 (5 bases). CDR3 length: 12 residues. Per germline, CDR1 SEHNR and CDR2 FQNEAQ (reference sequence). V lost 3 bases, J lost 6 bases, and 8 bases lay in between. The CDR3 DNA reads as TGTGCCAGCAGCTTTAGGGGCTCTGAAGCTTTCTTT. Its translation: CASSFRGSEAFF.

The V and J genes are TRBV29-1 and TRBJ2-1; TRBD1 agrees at 7 bases. The CDR3 covers 13 residues. The ends lost 7 bases at V and 9 bases at J; junction bases unmatched: 12. Germline V gene sequence: CDR1 SQVTM, CDR2 ANQGSEA. The CDR3 sequence is CSGYELSGGEQFF. CDR3 bases: TGCAGCGGCTATGAGCTCTCAGGGGGTGAGCAGTTCTTC.

The rearrangement joins TRBV15 to TRBJ2-4, with D unclear. The ends were cut back, 0 bases at V and 6 bases at J, with 21 bases in the middle. This CDR3 contains 18 residues. The germline CDR1 and CDR2 sequences are LNHNV and YYDKDF (reference sequence). The chain's CDR3 is CATSRDRVAPSTGNIQYF. CDR3 nucleotide sequence: TGTGCCACCAGCAGAGATAGAGTAGCCCCGAGTACTGGAAACATTCAGTACTTC.

The chain has TRBV18 and TRBJ1-2; D gene uncertain. The germline V and J ends were trimmed by 2 bases and 4 bases, with 17 bases remaining between them. Germline V CDR1 and CDR2: KGHSH, LQKENI. There are 16 residues in the CDR3. CDR3 sequence reads: CASSPETNEMSYGYTF. CDR3 DNA: TGTGCCAGCTCACCAGAGACGAACGAAATGAGCTATGGCTACACCTTC.

This clonotype has at least ten counts. V usage is TRBV13 and J usage is TRBJ2-3, with D unclear. With 5 bases removed from V and 5 bases from J, the gap between germline ends came to 11 bases. The CDR3 is 13 amino acids. CDR1 is PRHDT and CDR2 is FYEKMQ in the germline V gene (reference sequence). In DNA form, the CDR3 reads TGTGCCAGCAGCCCACGCCCCCGAGATACGCAGTATTTT. As protein: CASSPRPRDTQYF.

V and J are TRBV3-1 and TRBJ2-3, with 7 positions matching TRBD1. The CDR3 totals 15 residues. Trimming took 4 bases from V and 4 from J; bases not matched to a gene: 8. Germline lookup yields CDR1 LGHDT and CDR2 YNNKEL (reference sequence). The CDR3 here is CASSPGQPGADTQYF. The DNA of the CDR3 is TGTGCCAGCAGCCCGGGACAGCCAGGCGCAGATACGCAGTATTTT.

The chain recombines TRBV11-2 with TRBJ2-5; D is perhaps TRBD1 (6 bases). With the DNA end fitting TRBJ2-7 better, the J assignment may be wrong. This CDR3 comprises 14 residues. Germline V gives CDR1 SGHAT, CDR2 FQNNGV. The CDR3 spells CASSLPLTGHEQYF. As DNA, the CDR3 is TGTGCCAGCAGCTTACCTCTGACAGGACACGAGCAGTACTTC.

This clonotype was seen a few times. J is TRBJ1-2 and V is TRBV6-5; 8 bases fit TRBD1. The CDR3 runs to 12 residues. V trimming: 6 bases; J trimming: 4 bases; junction bases outside the gene matches: 1. Germline CDR1 is MNHEY and CDR2 is SVGAGI. In DNA form, the CDR3 reads TGTGCCAGCAGGACAGGGGTCTATGGCTACACCTTC. As protein: CASRTGVYGYTF.

This clonotype occurred a few times. The chain uses TRBV11-2 and TRBJ2-7; tentatively, D is TRBD2 (6 bases). Trimming stripped 4 bases from V and 6 bases from J, with 13 bases between. Germline CDR1 is SGHAT and CDR2 is FQNNGV. The CDR3 spans 13 residues. This CDR3 reads CASSSTGLSEQYF. DNA for the CDR3: TGTGCCAGCAGCTCCACCGGACTATCCGAGCAGTACTTC.

Remarks on this clonotype: Since a much larger clone is just one base distant, this may be a read error. The V call is TRBV25-1, the J call TRBJ2-5; D not certain. Gene TRBJ2-7 matches the end of the DNA better, so the J call may be wrong. In germline, CDR1 is MGHDK, CDR2 SYGVNS. The CDR3 totals 13 residues. The CDR3 coding sequence is TGTGTCAGCAGTGATAGGGTAGCCTACGAGCAGTACTTC. This codes for CVSSDRVAYEQYF.

This clonotype turned up a few times. This chain uses TRBV7-2 with TRBJ2-1; 7 bases agree with TRBD2. This CDR3 contains 16 residues. The germline gives CDR1 SGHTA, CDR2 FQGNSA. Trimming at V came to 1 base and at J to 6 bases, leaving 9 bases not matched to a gene. The CDR3 here is CASSLVVGGPGNEQFF. CDR3 DNA: TGTGCCAGCAGCTTAGTGGTGGGAGGGCCGGGCAATGAGCAGTTCTTC. Drawing the rest from reference TRBV7-2 and TRBJ2-1, the complete variable domain is GAGVSQSPSNKVTEKGKDVELRCDPISGHTALYWYRQSLGQGLEFLIYFQGNSAPDKSGLPSDRFSAERTGGSVSTLTIQRTQQEDSAVYLCASSLVVGGPGNEQFFGPGTRLTVL.